The clone carrying this T cell receptor beta chain was picked up a small number of times. Antigen: not known. The source of the sample is a study of T cell repertoires in aging, cancer and after chemotherapy. Study observations and caveats: In each cancer cohort, median generation probability increased across chemotherapy, suggesting thymic output rebounded.

TCR beta rearrangements were amplified from peripheral blood genomic DNA. Rearranged V-D-J TRB sequences were amplified with a mixed TRB-A/B primer pool. MiXCR, applied by TCRdb to the multiplex PCR reads, yields one record per CDR3 protein. The table has a few thousand distinct CDR3 sequences, roughly 42% seen once. Germline lookup yields CDR1 DFQATT and CDR2 SNEGSKA (reference sequence). The CDR3 sequence is 14 residues long. V lost 7 bases, J lost 0 bases, and 7 bases stayed unmatched. The sample consisted of blood. The chain recombines TRBV20-1 with TRBJ2-3, with TRBD2 identical over 7 bases. This TCR derives from a human donor with a solid tumor. The CDR3 DNA reads as TGCAGTGTCGCGACTAGCCTAAGCACAGATACGCAGTATTTT. It translates to CSVATSLSTDTQYF.